Listed below are T cell receptor beta chains from one sample, sequenced in a study of cytotoxic CD8 clonotypes in ibrutinib-treated CLL. Some clones are missing from TCRdb's copy, which holds only in-frame ones; the method was immunoSEQ multiplex PCR. There are fewer than 400,000 clones in the sample; roughly 71% occur only once, and roughly 6.3% lies in the top ten. Sequences were derived from PBMCs, sampled after 36 months of ibrutinib treatment. These receptors were obtained from a human donor with chronic lymphocytic leukemia. CDR3s include the opening cysteine and the closing phenylalanine or tryptophan. D genes are given only for firm matches. Size values are once, few and many counts, or a class for expanded clones, and some rows have none.

J gene,clone size,D gene,V gene,CDR3 DNA,CDR3 protein
TRBJ2-5,-,TRBD2,TRBV10-2,TGCGCCAGCAGTGTGGATGGCGGGAGGGCCTACCAAGAGACCCAGTACTTC,CASSVDGGRAYQETQYF
TRBJ1-3,few,-,TRBV4-1,TGCGCCAGCAGCCACGGAAACAGTTACTCTGGAAACACCATATATTTT,CASSHGNSYSGNTIYF
TRBJ2-1,-,TRBD2,TRBV29-1,TGCAGCGTTGACGGGCCTGGGAGGGACTCCTACAATGAGCAGTTCTTC,CSVDGPGRDSYNEQFF
TRBJ2-5,-,-,TRBV5-1,TGCGCCAGCAGCTTGGTCAGGGCCCAAGAGACCCAGTACTTC,CASSLVRAQETQYF
TRBJ2-3,-,-,TRBV7-7,TGTGCCAGCAGCTTCCCACAGCGCGGAGGCACAGATACGCAGTATTTT,CASSFPQRGGTDTQYF
TRBJ1-1,-,-,TRBV6-5,TGTGCCAGCAGTTACAACAGATACACTGAAGCTTTCTTT,CASSYNRYTEAFF
TRBJ2-1,once,TRBD1,TRBV5-1,TGCGCCAGCAGATTTGGGACAGGGAATCGTGATGAGCAGTTCTTC,CASRFGTGNRDEQFF
TRBJ1-2,-,TRBD1,TRBV6-1,TGTGCCAGCAGGAGGACAGGGGCCGAGGGCTATGGCTACACCTTC,CASRRTGAEGYGYTF
TRBJ2-3,-,-,TRBV7-9,TGTGCCAGCAGCTTAGCTCTAGCAGATACGCAGTATTTT,CASSLALADTQYF
TRBJ1-2,-,TRBD1,TRBV7-2,TGTGCCAGCAGCCCGCAGGGGGCGGTAGTTGGCTACACCTTC,CASSPQGAVVGYTF
TRBJ1-2,-,TRBD1,TRBV18,TGTGCCAGCTCACCAATAACCCTCTCGACAGGGCTCTATGGCTACACCTTC,CASSPITLSTGLYGYTF
TRBJ2-6,-,TRBD1,TRBV9,TGTGCCAGCAGCGTGAGGGCGGGACAGGTTGTATCTGGGGCCAACGTCCTGACTTTC,CASSVRAGQVVSGANVLTF
TRBJ2-7,few,TRBD1,TRBV10-3,TGTGCCACCGTATCCGGGACAGGGCGCTCCTACGAGCAGTACTTC,CATVSGTGRSYEQYF
TRBJ1-2,few,-,TRBV4-1,TGCGCCAGCAGCCAACGCTCTAACTATGGCTACACCTTC,CASSQRSNYGYTF
TRBJ2-3,-,TRBD2,TRBV18,TGTGCCAGCTCACCTCTTTGGACTAGCGGGAGTTCAGATACGCAGTATTTT,CASSPLWTSGSSDTQYF
TRBJ2-2,few,-,TRBV5-1,TGCGCCAGCATGTCCTTATCCACGAACACCGGGGAGCTGTTTTTT,CASMSLSTNTGELFF
TRBJ2-7,-,-,TRBV7-2,TGTGCCAGCAGCCCTAGAACAGGGGGGGCCTACGAGCAGTACTTC,CASSPRTGGAYEQYF
TRBJ1-4,many,-,TRBV14,TGTGCCAGCAGCCAGCTTACGTCTTTTAATGAAAAACTGTTTTTT,CASSQLTSFNEKLFF
TRBJ2-5,-,TRBD1,TRBV5-4,TGTGCCAGCAGCCTTATGACAGGGGTGGAGACCCAGTACTTC,CASSLMTGVETQYF
TRBJ2-7,-,-,TRBV11-2,TGTGCCAGCAGTGTCGTGGGCTTGGAGGGGTTCGAGCAGTACTTC,CASSVVGLEGFEQYF
TRBJ2-1,-,TRBD2,TRBV5-1,TGCGCCAGCAGCAACCTAGCGGGAGTGGGTAGCAATGAGCAGTTCTTC,CASSNLAGVGSNEQFF
TRBJ2-1,-,-,TRBV25-1,TGTGCCAGCAGTGCCTCGATACACAATGAGCAGTTCTTC,CASSASIHNEQFF
TRBJ2-7,-,TRBD1,TRBV19,TGTGCCAGTAGTATCTACGGACAGGGCCCCTACGAGCAGTACTTC,CASSIYGQGPYEQYF
TRBJ2-7,-,-,TRBV28,TGTGCCAGCAGTTTAGAGCGATGGGTAGGGCAGTACTTC,CASSLERWVGQYF
TRBJ1-1,few,TRBD1,TRBV27,TGTGCCAGCAGTTTAAGGGCAGGGGGGTACACTGAAGCTTTCTTT,CASSLRAGGYTEAFF
TRBJ2-2,-,TRBD2,TRBV6-5,TGTGCCAGCAGAAAGCGGGAGGGCGGAGGCGGGGAGCTGTTTTTT,CASRKREGGGGELFF
TRBJ1-2,-,TRBD1,TRBV29-1,TGCAGCGTTACCGGGACAGGGGGTTCTTCCTACACCTTC,CSVTGTGGSSYTF
TRBJ2-7,once,-,TRBV4-2,TGTGCCAGCAGCACCGGACCGGGAGTGTACGAGCAGTACTTC,CASSTGPGVYEQYF
TRBJ1-1,-,TRBD1,TRBV19,TGTGCCAGTCAAGGACAGGGGAACACTGAAGCTTTCTTT,CASQGQGNTEAFF
TRBJ1-1,few,-,TRBV25-1,TGTGCCAGCAGTGAATATGTGTCAGTTGAAGCTTTCTTT,CASSEYVSVEAFF
TRBJ2-1,-,TRBD1,TRBV19,TGTGCCAGTAGGGAGACAGGGGGCTCCTACAATGAGCAGTTCTTC,CASRETGGSYNEQFF
TRBJ2-7,few,TRBD1,TRBV6-5,TGTGCCACCTGTGACAGGGAAGTTCCCTACGAGCAGTACTTC,CATCDREVPYEQYF
TRBJ2-7,once,-,TRBV7-9,TGTGCCAGCAGCGAGTTGGGGGGCATCGGCTACGAGCAGTACTTC,CASSELGGIGYEQYF
TRBJ2-3,-,TRBD1,TRBV4-2,TGTGCCAGCAGCCAAGAAAGGACAGGGGGAAGTACAGATACGCAGTATTTT,CASSQERTGGSTDTQYF
TRBJ2-7,-,TRBD1,TRBV11-1,TGTGCCAGCAGCCTCGACAGGGTTGGCTACGAGCAGTACTTC,CASSLDRVGYEQYF
TRBJ2-1,few,-,TRBV27,TGTGCCAGCAGTAATCCCCCGGACAGATTCCACAATGAGCAGTTCTTC,CASSNPPDRFHNEQFF
TRBJ2-7,-,TRBD1,TRBV2,TGTGCCAGTGGGGACAGGGAGACCTACGAGCAGTACTTC,CASGDRETYEQYF
TRBJ2-7,-,TRBD2,TRBV28,TGTGCCAGCAGTTTTGGGGTAGCGGGGGTGAGGCAGCAGTACTTC,CASSFGVAGVRQQYF
TRBJ1-2,-,-,TRBV29-1,TGCAGCGTTCGATTCCCCGGGGGGGATGGCTACACCTTC,CSVRFPGGDGYTF
TRBJ2-7,-,TRBD1,TRBV29-1,TGCAGCGTTTTCGGGACAGGGGCCTACGAGCAGTACTTC,CSVFGTGAYEQYF
TRBJ1-2,-,-,TRBV28,TGTGCCAGCAGCGAGAGACCTAACTATGGCTACACCTTC,CASSERPNYGYTF
TRBJ2-6,once,-,TRBV9,TGTGCCAGCAGCCACCGGACAGTAATAGCTGGGGCCAACGTCCTGACTTTC,CASSHRTVIAGANVLTF
TRBJ2-5,-,TRBD2,TRBV5-1,TGCGCCAGCAGCTTCCTAGCGGGGGGGCCGGGGGAGACCCAGTACTTC,CASSFLAGGPGETQYF
TRBJ1-2,few,-,TRBV11-2,TGTGCCAGCAGCCCGCTAGGGGTTGATGGCTACACCTTC,CASSPLGVDGYTF
TRBJ2-7,few,TRBD2,TRBV7-6,TGTGCCAGCAGCTTAGAGGGCGGGAGGGCCTACGAGCAGTACTTC,CASSLEGGRAYEQYF
TRBJ1-1,-,TRBD1,TRBV18,TGTGCCAGCTCACCACCCTTGACAGGGGGAAGGGGGGCTTTCTTT,CASSPPLTGGRGAFF
TRBJ1-5,-,-,TRBV21-1,TGTGCCAGCAGCAAAGGGGGCGGTAAGACGTTCCATCAGCCCCAGCATTTT,CASSKGGGKTFHQPQHF
TRBJ2-7,-,TRBD2,TRBV2,TGTGCCAGCAGGAACCTAGCGGGGAGGTCCTACGAGCAGTACTTC,CASRNLAGRSYEQYF
TRBJ2-1,few,-,TRBV11-2,TGTGCCAGCAGCCCGCCAGTGGCTGAGCAGTTCTTC,CASSPPVAEQFF
TRBJ1-2,-,-,TRBV5-6,TGTGCCAGCAGTGCCTCGAACTATGGCTACACCTTC,CASSASNYGYTF
TRBJ2-7,-,TRBD2,TRBV7-3,TGTGCCAGCAGCCCGGGGGGATACGAGCAGTACTTC,CASSPGGYEQYF
TRBJ2-6,few,-,TRBV19,TGTGCCAGTAGTATAGCTGGGGCCAACGTCCTGACTTTC,CASSIAGANVLTF
TRBJ2-7,few,-,TRBV5-1,TGCGCCAGCAGCTCGGGCGGGCCCGCTGGCTACGAGCAGTACTTC,CASSSGGPAGYEQYF
TRBJ2-7,-,TRBD1,TRBV29-1,TGCAGCGCTGAGGACAGGGGGCAGGACGAGCAGTACTTC,CSAEDRGQDEQYF
TRBJ2-1,few,-,TRBV10-1,TGCGCCAGCAGTGATCTTGTGACAACGGGGAATGAGCAGTTCTTC,CASSDLVTTGNEQFF
TRBJ2-3,-,-,TRBV5-1,TGCGCCAGCAGCTCAGGGGGGCCTAGCACAGATACGCAGTATTTT,CASSSGGPSTDTQYF
TRBJ2-7,-,-,TRBV6-5,TGTGCCAGCAGTTACTCTTCAGGGAACTACGAGCAGTACTTC,CASSYSSGNYEQYF